The 6 T cell receptor beta chains given below trace back to one sample, sequenced in a study of blood T cell repertoires in COVID-19. The table came from immunoSEQ multiplex PCR; TCRdb's copy has only in-frame clones and leaves some out. The table includes under 350,000 clones, roughly nine tenths detected once. What was sequenced was peripheral blood. Every receptor here comes from a man between 18 and 35 years old with active or convalescent COVID-19.

The CDR3 here is CASRTTSGGADTQYF. As DNA, the CDR3 is TGCGCCAGCAGGACGACTAGCGGGGGGGCAGATACGCAGTATTTT. The chain couples TRBV5-1 to TRBJ2-3; 14 positions match TRBD2. V dropped 5 bases and J dropped 4; count of bases not matched to a gene: 3. This CDR3 region has 15 residues. In germline, CDR1 is SGHRS, CDR2 YFSETQ.

The chain uses TRBV5-4 and TRBJ2-7, with 9 bases fitting TRBD2. The CDR3 has 15 residues. V lost 0 bases, J lost 2 bases, and 3 bases stayed unmatched. CDR1 is SGHNT and CDR2 is YYREEE in the germline V gene (reference sequence). CDR3 region: CASSLESSGTYEQYF. Here the CDR3 DNA reads TGTGCCAGCAGCTTGGAGTCTAGCGGGACCTACGAGCAGTACTTC.

The V gene is TRBV5-1, the J gene TRBJ2-7; TRBD1 is a possible D gene (6 bases). The CDR3 consists of 14 residues. Germline loops: CDR1 SGHRS, CDR2 YFSETQ. The germline V and J ends were trimmed by 5 bases and 3 bases, with 15 bases remaining between them. The CDR3 DNA follows: TGCGCCAGCAGTAGTGAGGACAGAGGCTACGAGCAGTACTTC. Translation gives CASSSEDRGYEQYF.

This chain links TRBV18 with TRBJ2-7; D gene ambiguous. CDR1 and CDR2 from the germline V gene are KGHSH and LQKENI. V was trimmed by 0 bases and J by 5 bases, leaving 14 bases between them. The CDR3 has 15 residues. DNA for the CDR3: TGTGCCAGCTCACCACCTACCCGGTCCGCCCACGAGCAGTACTTC. This gives the protein CASSPPTRSAHEQYF.

The chain joins TRBV2 to TRBJ1-1; D is perhaps TRBD1 (6 bases). Germline CDR1 is SNHLY and CDR2 is FYNNEI. The CDR3 spans 16 residues. V gave up 0 bases and J gave up 4 bases, with 15 bases separating them. The CDR3 here is CASSEAPGGSVTEAFF. For the CDR3, the DNA is TGTGCCAGCAGTGAAGCGCCTGGGGGCTCGGTCACTGAAGCTTTCTTT.

Worth noting for this clone: Within the sample, other DNA sequences also encode this same CDR3. V usage is TRBV5-1 and J usage is TRBJ2-7, with 10 bases lining up with TRBD1. Germline V gene data show CDR1 as SGHRS and CDR2 as YFSETQ. The CDR3 length is 14 residues. V lost 4 bases, J lost 3 bases, and 4 bases stayed unmatched. The CDR3 nucleotides read TGCGCCAGCAGCCCCCGGGACAGGGGCTACGAGCAGTACTTC. Translation gives CASSPRDRGYEQYF.